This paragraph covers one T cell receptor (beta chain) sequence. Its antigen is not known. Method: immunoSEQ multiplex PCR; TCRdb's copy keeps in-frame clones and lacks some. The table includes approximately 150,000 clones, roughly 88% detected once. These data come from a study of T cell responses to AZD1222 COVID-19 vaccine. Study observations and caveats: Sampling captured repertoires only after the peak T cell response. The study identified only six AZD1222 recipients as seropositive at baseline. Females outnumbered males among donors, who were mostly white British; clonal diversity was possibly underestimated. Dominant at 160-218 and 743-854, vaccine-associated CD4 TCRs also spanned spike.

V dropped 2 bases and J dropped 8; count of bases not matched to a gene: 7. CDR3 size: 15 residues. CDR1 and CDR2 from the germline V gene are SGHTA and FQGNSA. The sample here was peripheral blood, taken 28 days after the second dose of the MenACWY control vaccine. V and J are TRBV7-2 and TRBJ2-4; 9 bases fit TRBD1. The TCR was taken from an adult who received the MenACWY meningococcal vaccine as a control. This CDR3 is CASSLSRDRVDIQYF. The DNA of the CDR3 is TGTGCCAGCAGCTTATCTCGGGACAGGGTTGACATTCAGTACTTC.